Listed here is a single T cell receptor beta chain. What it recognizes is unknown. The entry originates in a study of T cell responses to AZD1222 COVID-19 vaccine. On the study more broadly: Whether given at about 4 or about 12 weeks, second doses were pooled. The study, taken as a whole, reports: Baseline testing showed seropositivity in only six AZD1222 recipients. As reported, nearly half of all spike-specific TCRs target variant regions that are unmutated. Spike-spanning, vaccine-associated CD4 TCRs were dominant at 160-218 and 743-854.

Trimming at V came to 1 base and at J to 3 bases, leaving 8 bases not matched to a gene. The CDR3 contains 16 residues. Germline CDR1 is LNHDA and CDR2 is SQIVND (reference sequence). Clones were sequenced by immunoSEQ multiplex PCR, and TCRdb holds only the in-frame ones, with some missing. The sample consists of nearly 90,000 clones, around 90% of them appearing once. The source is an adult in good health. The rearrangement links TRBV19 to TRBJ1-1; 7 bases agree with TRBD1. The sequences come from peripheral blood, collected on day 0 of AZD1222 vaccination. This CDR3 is CASSIGTGDLYTEAFF. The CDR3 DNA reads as TGTGCCAGTAGTATAGGCACAGGGGATCTCTACACTGAAGCTTTCTTT.